Listed below are T cell receptor beta chains from one sample, sequenced in a study of regulatory T cells in long-lasting Graves disease. In TCRdb, the multiplex PCR reads were re-called with MiXCR into one record per CDR3 protein. The table has about 530,000 distinct CDR3 sequences, more than 15% seen once; the top ten hold around 25%. The sample was also linked to a second study, of T cells in Graves' hyperthyroidism and ophthalmopathy.

The source material was peripheral blood mononuclear cells (PBMCs), sampled at new diagnosis, from a patient treated with antithyroid drugs. These receptors all come from a woman aged 40 to 65 with Graves disease. Both conserved end residues are part of each CDR3. Fields, in order: V gene, clone size, D gene, J gene, CDR3 DNA, CDR3 protein. A D gene is named only where the DNA matches it firmly. Where a row states a size, it is once, few, many or the class of an expanded clone; other rows omit it.

TRBV20-1	NA	NA	TRBJ2-4	TGCAGTGCTGCACGCAGGGGCTTGGACATTCAGTACTTC	CSAARRGLDIQYF
TRBV30	few	NA	TRBJ1-5	TGTGCCTGGAGTGGACATCTCAATCAGCCCCAGCATTTT	CAWSGHLNQPQHF
TRBV2	few	TRBD1	TRBJ2-2	TGTGCCAGCAGTGGGACAGGGGGCCTTACCGGGGAGCTGTTTTTT	CASSGTGGLTGELFF
TRBV4-2	NA	NA	TRBJ2-1	TGTGCCAGCAGCCCGACCCTCAATGAGCAGTTCTTC	CASSPTLNEQFF
TRBV30	NA	NA	TRBJ2-7	TGTGCCTGGAGTGTCAGTGGGAGCTACGAGCAGTACTTC	CAWSVSGSYEQYF
TRBV3-1	many	NA	TRBJ1-1	TGTGCCAGCAGCCAAGTTGAGGATTCCACTGAAGCTTTCTTT	CASSQVEDSTEAFF
TRBV6-5	NA	NA	TRBJ2-5	TGTGCCAGCAGTTTCCAAGACCAAGAGACCCAGTACTTC	CASSFQDQETQYF
TRBV5-1	many	NA	TRBJ1-6	TGCGCCAGCAGCTTGGAAGGGTTGGGTAATTCACCCCTCCACTTT	CASSLEGLGNSPLHF
TRBV19	NA	NA	TRBJ1-5	TGTGCCAGTACTCCTGGGATGGGCAATCAGCCCCAGCATTTT	CASTPGMGNQPQHF
TRBV29-1	NA	TRBD2	TRBJ2-3	TGCAGCGCTCAAGCGGGGGGGGGGACAGATACGCAGTATTTT	CSAQAGGGTDTQYF
TRBV7-2	many	NA	TRBJ2-7	TGTGCCAGCAGCTTAGACGGGGCCGGAACCTACGAGCAGTACTTC	CASSLDGAGTYEQYF
TRBV25-1	NA	NA	TRBJ2-5	TGTGCCAGCAGTGATTATGGCATGTTGGAGACCCAGTACTTC	CASSDYGMLETQYF
TRBV27	few	NA	TRBJ1-6	TGTGCCAGCGGCCGGGACGTCAAGCCCGTGAGGAATTCACCCCTCCACTTT	CASGRDVKPVRNSPLHF
TRBV3-1	many	NA	TRBJ2-3	TGTGCCAGCAGCCAAGCGAGGACACCCACAGATACGCAGTATTTT	CASSQARTPTDTQYF
TRBV5-1	many	TRBD1	TRBJ2-7	TGCGCCAGCACCGGGGACAGGGAGTACGAGCAGTACTTC	CASTGDREYEQYF
TRBV20-1	few	TRBD2	TRBJ2-4	TGCGGTGCTAGGGGAGAGCGGGGGCTAGCCAAAAACATTCAGTACTTC	CGARGERGLAKNIQYF
TRBV24-1	many	TRBD1	TRBJ2-4	TGTGCCACCAGTGATTCCGGGACAGAACTACTAGCCAAAAACATTCAGTACTTC	CATSDSGTELLAKNIQYF
TRBV27	few	NA	TRBJ1-2	TGTGCCAGCAGTTTATCGGGGCAGGGGTGGGGCTACACCTTC	CASSLSGQGWGYTF
TRBV6-5	few	NA	TRBJ2-2	TGTGCCAGCAGTTACTCATTGGGGACCGGGGAGCTGTTTTTT	CASSYSLGTGELFF
TRBV24-1	many	NA	TRBJ1-1	TGTGCCACCAGTGATTCGGGGACTGAAGCTTTCTTT	CATSDSGTEAFF
TRBV28	many	NA	TRBJ1-2	TGTGCCAGCAGTTTGGCCAGGCTCCCGGCTGGCTACACCTTC	CASSLARLPAGYTF
TRBV6-1	NA	NA	TRBJ2-7	TGTGCCAGCGGATGGAACCCTGGCGAGCAGTACTTC	CASGWNPGEQYF
TRBV27	many	NA	TRBJ1-1	TGTGCCAGCAGCTTATTAGCGGGAAACACTGAAGCTTTCTTT	CASSLLAGNTEAFF
TRBV10-3	NA	TRBD2	TRBJ2-1	TGTGCCATCAGTAGGACTAGAAACAACAATGAGCAGTTCTTC	CAISRTRNNNEQFF
TRBV20-1	many	TRBD2	TRBJ2-1	TGCAGTGTCAGGTGGCCTAGCGGGTTGAGCTCCTACAATGAGCAGTTCTTC	CSVRWPSGLSSYNEQFF
TRBV6-1	many	TRBD1	TRBJ1-1	TGTGCCAGCAGCCCCCAGGGGGTAACCACTGAAGCTTTCTTT	CASSPQGVTTEAFF
TRBV5-4	many	NA	TRBJ2-1	TGTGCCAGCAGCCCCAGTGGCGATGAGCAGTTCTTC	CASSPSGDEQFF
TRBV3-1	many	NA	TRBJ1-4	TGTGCCAGCAGCCGCGGGCCTGAAAAACTGTTTTTT	CASSRGPEKLFF
TRBV7-2	many	NA	TRBJ1-5	TGTGCCAGCAGCTTAGGAGTCACGAGGCCCCAGCATTTT	CASSLGVTRPQHF
TRBV5-6	many	TRBD2	TRBJ2-3	TGTGCCAGCAGCTTCGGGACTAGCTCTGCAGATACGCAGTATTTT	CASSFGTSSADTQYF
TRBV6-5	few	NA	TRBJ1-4	TGTGCCAGCAGTTACTCCTGGGAACGCAACGAAAAACTGTTTTTT	CASSYSWERNEKLFF
TRBV6-1	many	NA	TRBJ2-6	TGTGCCAGCAGTGAATCTGGGGCCAACGTCCTGACTTTC	CASSESGANVLTF
TRBV25-1	NA	NA	TRBJ2-1	TGTGCCAGCAGTGGGCCCTATGTAGGGACCTCGAGCTCCTACAATGAGCAGTTCTTC	CASSGPYVGTSSSYNEQFF
TRBV10-3	few	NA	TRBJ2-7	TGTGCCATCAGGTACAAGGTTGATGCCTACGAGCAGTACTTC	CAIRYKVDAYEQYF
TRBV19	few	NA	TRBJ1-4	TGTGCCAGTAGTATCATCGGGGGCGATGAAAAACTGTTTTTT	CASSIIGGDEKLFF
TRBV29-1	few	TRBD1	TRBJ2-2	TGCAGCGTTGCGGCCCGGGACAGATTCACCGGGGAGCTGTTTTTT	CSVAARDRFTGELFF
TRBV5-5	NA	NA	TRBJ2-1	TGTGCCAGCAGCTTGGAATCGCTTAGGGGCAATGAGCAGTTCTTC	CASSLESLRGNEQFF
TRBV4-1	NA	TRBD1	TRBJ2-1	TGCGCCAGCAGCCCCCGACAGGGGAGACCCAATGAGCAGTTCTTC	CASSPRQGRPNEQFF
TRBV9	few	NA	TRBJ1-3	TGTGCCAGCAGCGTAGAATGGGTCAGCTCCTCGGGAAACACCATATATTTT	CASSVEWVSSSGNTIYF
TRBV4-2	few	NA	TRBJ1-2	TGTGCCAGCAGCCATAACAGGGATAACTATGGCTACACCTTC	CASSHNRDNYGYTF
TRBV27	few	TRBD1	TRBJ1-1	TGTGCCAGCAGTCCCGAACAGGGGAATACTGAAGCTTTCTTT	CASSPEQGNTEAFF
TRBV27	many	NA	TRBJ2-1	TGTGCCAGCAGTACCCAGTACAGTGGGTCGGGGAGCTCCTACAATGAGCAGTTCTTC	CASSTQYSGSGSSYNEQFF
TRBV29-1	NA	NA	TRBJ1-2	TGCAGCGTCGGGGACGGAGTTGAGACCTTC	CSVGDGVETF
TRBV6-2/TRBV6-3	NA	NA	TRBJ1-5	TGTGCCAGTAGCCCTTGGGATCCCCAGCATTTT	CASSPWDPQHF
TRBV27	few	NA	TRBJ2-7	TGTGCCAGCAGTTTATCTTCCTTGATTGGGATCTACGAGCAGTACTTC	CASSLSSLIGIYEQYF
TRBV11-2	NA	TRBD2	TRBJ2-1	TGTGCCAGCAGCTTGGCAGTAAGCAGCGGGGGGGCCACTGAGCAGTTCTTC	CASSLAVSSGGATEQFF
TRBV6-5	many	NA	TRBJ1-4	TGTGCCAGCAGTTATTCCAGCCGCCGCGAAAAACTGTTTTTT	CASSYSSRREKLFF
TRBV11-3	many	NA	TRBJ2-3	TGTGCCAGCAGCCTTGACCTGGCAGATACGCAGTATTTT	CASSLDLADTQYF
TRBV12-3/TRBV12-4	many	NA	TRBJ2-7	TGTGCCAGCAGTTTGTATAGGGCAGGGTACGAGCAGTACTTC	CASSLYRAGYEQYF
TRBV6-1	few	NA	TRBJ1-6	TGTGCCACCAAGGACCTGGCGAATTCACCCCTCCACTTT	CATKDLANSPLHF
TRBV28	many	TRBD1	TRBJ2-7	TGTGCCAGCAGTTTATTCCCAGGGGGCGGTTACGCGCAGTACTTC	CASSLFPGGGYAQYF
TRBV19	NA	TRBD1	TRBJ1-5	TGTGCCAGTAGTATTTCCCCAGGGGGTCAGCCCCAGCATTTT	CASSISPGGQPQHF
TRBV2	many	NA	TRBJ1-2	TGTGCCAGCATCCAGGACAGTATACGATATGGCTACACCTTC	CASIQDSIRYGYTF
TRBV5-1	many	NA	TRBJ2-3	TGCGCCAGCAGCTTGGTACCGAGAGATACGCAGTATTTT	CASSLVPRDTQYF
TRBV11-2	many	NA	TRBJ2-7	TGTGCCAGCGCCACCTGGGAGAACGAGCAGTACTTC	CASATWENEQYF